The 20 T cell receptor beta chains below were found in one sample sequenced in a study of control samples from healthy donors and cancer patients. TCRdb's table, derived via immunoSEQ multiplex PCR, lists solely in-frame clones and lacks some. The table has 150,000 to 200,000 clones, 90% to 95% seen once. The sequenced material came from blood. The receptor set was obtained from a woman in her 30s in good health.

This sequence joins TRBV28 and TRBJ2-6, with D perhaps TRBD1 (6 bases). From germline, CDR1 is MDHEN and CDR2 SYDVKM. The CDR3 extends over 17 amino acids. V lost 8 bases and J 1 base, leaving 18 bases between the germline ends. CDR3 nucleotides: TGTGCCAGCGGTCAGGGGTCTTCAGAGTCTGGGGCCAACGTCCTGACTTTC. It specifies CASGQGSSESGANVLTF.

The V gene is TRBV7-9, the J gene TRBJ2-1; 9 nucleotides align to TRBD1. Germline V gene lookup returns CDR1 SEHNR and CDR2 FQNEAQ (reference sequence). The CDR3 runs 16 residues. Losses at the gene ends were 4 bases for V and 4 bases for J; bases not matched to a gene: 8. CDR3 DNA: TGTGCCAGCAGCTCCTTACAGGGGGCGCGATACAATGAGCAGTTCTTC. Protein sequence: CASSSLQGARYNEQFF.

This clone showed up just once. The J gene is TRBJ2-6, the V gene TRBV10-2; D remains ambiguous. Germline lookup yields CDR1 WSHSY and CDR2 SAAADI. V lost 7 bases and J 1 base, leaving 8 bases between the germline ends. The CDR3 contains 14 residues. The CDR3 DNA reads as TGCGCCAGCATTAAGCAGTCTGGGGCCAACGTCCTGACTTTC. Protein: CASIKQSGANVLTF.

This chain's CDR3 is CASSLMGLAGVYNEQFF. The CDR3 nucleotides are TGTGCCAGCAGCTTAATGGGACTAGCGGGAGTTTACAATGAGCAGTTCTTC. The chain uses TRBV7-3 and TRBJ2-1; 14 nucleotides agree with TRBD2. The length of the CDR3 is 17 residues. Looked up from germline, CDR1 is SGHTA and CDR2 is FQGTGA. V lost 1 base to trimming and J lost 4 bases; unmatched junction nucleotides: 3.

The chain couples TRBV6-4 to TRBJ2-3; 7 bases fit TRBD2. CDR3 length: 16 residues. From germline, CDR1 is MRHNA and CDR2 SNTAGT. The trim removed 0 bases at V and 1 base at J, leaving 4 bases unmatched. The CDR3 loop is CASSDSGGGGTDTQYF. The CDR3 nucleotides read TGTGCCAGCAGTGACTCCGGGGGAGGGGGCACAGATACGCAGTATTTT.

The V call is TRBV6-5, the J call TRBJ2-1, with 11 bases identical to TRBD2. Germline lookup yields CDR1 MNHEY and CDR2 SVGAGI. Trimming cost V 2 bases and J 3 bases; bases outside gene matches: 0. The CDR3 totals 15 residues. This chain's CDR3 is CASSYGTSGYNEQFF. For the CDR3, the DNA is TGTGCCAGCAGTTACGGGACTAGCGGCTACAATGAGCAGTTCTTC.

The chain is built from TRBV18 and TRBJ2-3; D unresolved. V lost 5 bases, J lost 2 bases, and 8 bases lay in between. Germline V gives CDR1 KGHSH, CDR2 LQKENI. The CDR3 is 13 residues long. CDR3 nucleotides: TGTGCCAGCTCAACGGGTCCCACAGATACGCAGTATTTT. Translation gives CASSTGPTDTQYF.

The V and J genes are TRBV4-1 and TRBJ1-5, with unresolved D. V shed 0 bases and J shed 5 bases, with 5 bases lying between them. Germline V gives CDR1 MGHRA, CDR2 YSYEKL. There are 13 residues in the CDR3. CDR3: CASSQDFDQPQHF. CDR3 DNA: TGCGCCAGCAGCCAAGATTTCGATCAGCCCCAGCATTTT.

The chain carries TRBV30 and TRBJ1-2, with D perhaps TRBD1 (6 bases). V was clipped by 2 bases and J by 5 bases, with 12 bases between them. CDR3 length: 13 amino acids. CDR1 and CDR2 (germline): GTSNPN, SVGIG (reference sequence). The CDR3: CAWSLGGIYGYTF. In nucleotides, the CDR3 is TGTGCCTGGAGTCTGGGGGGCATTTATGGCTACACCTTC.

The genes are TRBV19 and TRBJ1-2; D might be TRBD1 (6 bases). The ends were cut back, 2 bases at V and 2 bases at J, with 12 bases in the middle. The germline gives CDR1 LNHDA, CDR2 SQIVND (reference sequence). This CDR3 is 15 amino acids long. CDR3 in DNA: TGTGCCAGTAGTATAACAGGGCGTCCGAACTATGGCTACACCTTC. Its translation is CASSITGRPNYGYTF.

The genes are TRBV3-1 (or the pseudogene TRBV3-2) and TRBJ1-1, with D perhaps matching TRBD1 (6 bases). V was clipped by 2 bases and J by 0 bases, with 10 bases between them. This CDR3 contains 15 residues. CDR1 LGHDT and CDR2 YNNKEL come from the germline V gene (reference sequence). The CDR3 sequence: CASSQTGFVNTEAFF. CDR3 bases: TGTGCCAGCAGCCAAACAGGGTTCGTGAACACTGAAGCTTTCTTT.

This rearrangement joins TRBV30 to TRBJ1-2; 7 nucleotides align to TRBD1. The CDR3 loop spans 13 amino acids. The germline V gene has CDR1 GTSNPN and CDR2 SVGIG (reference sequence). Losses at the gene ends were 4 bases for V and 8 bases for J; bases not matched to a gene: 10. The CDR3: CAWTPDRYIGYTF. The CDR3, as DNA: TGTGCCTGGACCCCGGACAGGTATATCGGCTACACCTTC.

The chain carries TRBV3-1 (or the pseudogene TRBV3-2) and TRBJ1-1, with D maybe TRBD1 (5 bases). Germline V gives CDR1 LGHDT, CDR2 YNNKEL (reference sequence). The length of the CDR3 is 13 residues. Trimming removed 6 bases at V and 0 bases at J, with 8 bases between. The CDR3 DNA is TGTGCCAGCAGGGGGACCCTGAACACTGAAGCTTTCTTT. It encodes CASRGTLNTEAFF.

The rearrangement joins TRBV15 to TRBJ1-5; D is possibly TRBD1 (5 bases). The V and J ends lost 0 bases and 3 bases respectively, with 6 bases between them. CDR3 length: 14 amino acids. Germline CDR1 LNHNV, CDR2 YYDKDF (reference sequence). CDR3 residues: CATSRDRVNQPQHF. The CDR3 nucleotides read TGTGCCACCAGCAGAGACAGGGTCAATCAGCCCCAGCATTTT.

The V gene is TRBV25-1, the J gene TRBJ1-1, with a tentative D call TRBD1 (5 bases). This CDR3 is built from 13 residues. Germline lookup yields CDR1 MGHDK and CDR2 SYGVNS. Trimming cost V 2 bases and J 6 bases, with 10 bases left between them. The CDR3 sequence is CASSEPWGAEAFF. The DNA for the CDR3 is TGTGCCAGCAGTGAACCATGGGGCGCTGAAGCTTTCTTT.

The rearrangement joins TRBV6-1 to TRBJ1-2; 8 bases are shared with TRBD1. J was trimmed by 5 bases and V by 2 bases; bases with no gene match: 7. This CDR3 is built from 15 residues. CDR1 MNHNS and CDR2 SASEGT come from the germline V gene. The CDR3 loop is CASSEYGTGPYGYTF. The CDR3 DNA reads TGTGCCAGCAGTGAATACGGGACAGGTCCTTATGGCTACACCTTC.

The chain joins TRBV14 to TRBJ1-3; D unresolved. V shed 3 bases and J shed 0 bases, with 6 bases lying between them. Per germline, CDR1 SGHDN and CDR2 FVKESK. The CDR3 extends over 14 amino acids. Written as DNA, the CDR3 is TGTGCCAGCAGCCACACGAACTCTGGAAACACCATATATTTT. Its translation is CASSHTNSGNTIYF. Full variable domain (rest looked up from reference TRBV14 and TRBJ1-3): EAGVTQFPSHSVIEKGQTVTLRCDPISGHDNLYWYRRVMGKEIKFLLHFVKESKQDESGMPNNRFLAERTGGTYSTLKVQPAELEDSGVYFCASSHTNSGNTIYFGEGSWLTVV.

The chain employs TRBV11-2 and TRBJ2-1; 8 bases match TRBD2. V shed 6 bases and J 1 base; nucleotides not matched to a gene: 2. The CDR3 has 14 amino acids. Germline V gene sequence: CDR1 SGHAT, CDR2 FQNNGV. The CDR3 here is CASSRGGSYNEQFF. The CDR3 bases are TGTGCCAGCAGTCGCGGGGGGTCCTACAATGAGCAGTTCTTC. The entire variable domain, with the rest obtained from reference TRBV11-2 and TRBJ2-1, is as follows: EAGVAQSPRYKIIEKRQSVAFWCNPISGHATLYWYQQILGQGPKLLIQFQNNGVVDDSQLPKDRFSAERLKGVDSTLKIQPAKLEDSAVYLCASSRGGSYNEQFFGPGTRLTVL.

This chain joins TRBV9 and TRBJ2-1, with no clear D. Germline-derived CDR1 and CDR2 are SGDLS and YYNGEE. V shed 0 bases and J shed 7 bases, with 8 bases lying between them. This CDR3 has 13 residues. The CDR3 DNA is TGTGCCAGCAGCGTAGTCGGTCAGAATGAGCAGTTCTTC. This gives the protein CASSVVGQNEQFF.

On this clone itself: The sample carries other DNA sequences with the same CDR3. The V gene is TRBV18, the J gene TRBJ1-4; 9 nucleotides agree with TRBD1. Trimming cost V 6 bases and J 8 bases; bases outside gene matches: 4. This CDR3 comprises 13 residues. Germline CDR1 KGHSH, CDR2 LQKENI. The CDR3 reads CASSGQGGEKLFF. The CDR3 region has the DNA TGTGCCAGCTCGGGACAGGGTGGAGAAAAACTGTTTTTT.